The 20 T cell receptor beta chains in this list originate from one sample, sequenced in a study of blood T cells in healthy people across ages. With a J-beta primer mix and a sample-barcoded 5' primer, a second PCR ran about 7 to 12 cycles. One entry per CDR3 protein, called by TCRdb with MiXCR from the 5' RACE reads. The top ten clones hold more than 20% of a sample with around 1,900,000 distinct CDR3 sequences, about two fifths of them seen once. The material sequenced was blood. The receptors come from a human donor in good health.

The V and J genes are TRBV28 and TRBJ2-7, with TRBD1 matching 12 bases. Trimming removed 2 bases from V and 4 bases from J; junction bases left unmatched: 6. CDR3 size: 16 residues. From germline, CDR1 is MDHEN and CDR2 SYDVKM. CDR3 in DNA: TGTGCCAGCAGTTTACGCGGGACAGGGGGCGAATACGAGCAGTACTTC. It yields the protein CASSLRGTGGEYEQYF.

V is TRBV18 and J is TRBJ2-1; TRBD1 aligns across 7 bases. Germline V gives CDR1 KGHSH, CDR2 LQKENI. CDR3 length: 17 residues. The V segment lost 6 bases and the J segment 4 bases; nucleotides outside the gene matches: 15. Here the CDR3 DNA reads TGTGCCAGCTCTCCAAGAGTTACGGGACAGACTTACAATGAGCAGTTCTTC. Its protein is CASSPRVTGQTYNEQFF.

About this clonotype: At one end, the junction sequence differs from germline, possibly due to a read error. The V and J genes are TRBV7-7 and TRBJ2-5, with D perhaps matching TRBD2 (6 bases). The CDR3 loop spans 14 amino acids. Germline V gene sequence: CDR1 SSHAT, CDR2 FNYEAQ (reference sequence). The CDR3 protein is CASSLEGLMGTQYF. CDR3 DNA: TGTGCTAGCAGCTTAGAGGGACTTATGGGGACCCAGTACTTC.

This clonotype was seen a handful of times. V gene TRBV21-1 combines with J gene TRBJ2-5; TRBD2, as called in the table, went unchecked against the DNA. TRBV21-1 is annotated as a pseudogene. The CDR3 runs to 18 residues. As DNA, the CDR3 is TGTGCCAGCAGCAAAGGGGATTGTAGCGGGGGGCGTAAAGAGACCCAGTACTTC. It codes for CASSKGDCSGGRKETQYF.

This sequence joins TRBV6-5 and TRBJ1-1; D gene ambiguous. V gave up 0 bases and J gave up 4 bases, with 12 bases separating them. CDR1 is MNHEY and CDR2 is SVGAGI in the germline V gene. CDR3 size: 15 residues. The CDR3 loop is CASSYSEGLGTEAFF. As DNA, the CDR3 is TGTGCCAGCAGTTACTCGGAAGGGCTTGGCACTGAAGCTTTCTTT.

The CDR3 DNA is TGTGCCAGCAGCCACCAACCACCCCATTCGGGTATCGGAGAGACCCAGTACTTC. Encoded protein: CASSHQPPHSGIGETQYF. The chain carries TRBV7-2 and TRBJ2-5; D is unresolved. This CDR3 comprises 18 residues. Germline V CDR1 and CDR2: SGHTA, FQGNSA. V was trimmed by 5 bases and J by 4 bases, leaving 26 bases between them.

A few counts support this clonotype. The chain joins TRBV20-1 to TRBJ2-1, with a weak D call TRBD2 (7 bases). This CDR3 contains 14 residues. V dropped 6 bases and J dropped 5 bases, with 17 bases sitting between them. Germline CDR1 and CDR2: DFQATT and SNEGSKA (reference sequence). CDR3 DNA: TGCAGTGCCGAGGGGGGGGGAAGGCACAATGAGCAGTTCTTC. This sequence encodes CSAEGGGRHNEQFF.

This clonotype was detected many times. The chain links TRBV24-1 to TRBJ2-1; D gene unclear. The CDR3 contains 16 residues. CDR1 is KGHDR, CDR2 SFDVKD, per germline. The ends were cut back, 5 bases at V and 2 bases at J, with 15 bases in the middle. The CDR3 DNA follows: TGTGCCACCAGTGCGCTAGGACGTGGCCCCTACAATGAGCAGTTCTTC. Amino acid sequence: CATSALGRGPYNEQFF.

This clonotype was picked up a small number of times. The V call is TRBV3-1, the J call TRBJ1-2, with D possibly being TRBD1 (5 bases). Trimming shortened V by 4 bases and J by 7 bases, and 13 bases separated the two germline ends. From germline, CDR1 is LGHDT and CDR2 YNNKEL (reference sequence). This CDR3 has 13 residues. The CDR3 spells CASSRDPQGGYTF. The CDR3 coding sequence is TGTGCCAGCAGCCGGGACCCGCAGGGTGGCTACACCTTC.

In this sample, this clonotype turned up a few times. The chain combines TRBV6-5 with TRBJ2-5, with D maybe TRBD1 (5 bases). The CDR3 loop spans 13 amino acids. V was shortened by 6 bases and J by 2 bases, with 10 bases between the two germline ends. Germline V gene lookup returns CDR1 MNHEY and CDR2 SVGAGI. Written as DNA, the CDR3 is TGTGCCAGCAGGGACACGCCTCAAGAGACCCAGTACTTC. Translating it yields CASRDTPQETQYF.

This clonotype was picked up a small number of times. The V and J genes are TRBV10-3 and TRBJ1-4, with D unresolved. CDR3 length equals 13 residues. In germline, CDR1 is ENHRY, CDR2 SYGVKD. With 4 bases removed from V and 6 bases from J, the gap between germline ends came to 9 bases. CDR3 protein: CAISATVDEKLFF. CDR3 in DNA: TGTGCCATCAGTGCCACGGTCGATGAAAAACTGTTTTTT.

The rearrangement joins TRBV28 to TRBJ1-6; D gene ambiguous. Looked up from germline, CDR1 is MDHEN and CDR2 is SYDVKM. Deletions cut 3 bases from V and 0 bases from J, with 15 bases between. The CDR3 covers 18 residues. For the CDR3, the DNA is TGTGCCAGCAGTTTTGCTAGTGAGGAAAGCTCCTATAATTCACCCCTCCACTTT. It specifies CASSFASEESSYNSPLHF.

This clonotype was observed a handful of times. The chain combines TRBV20-1 with TRBJ2-5, with 12 nucleotides matching TRBD2. Germline V gives CDR1 DFQATT, CDR2 SNEGSKA (reference sequence). The CDR3 is 13 residues long. This chain's CDR3 is CSESSGGEETQYF. Here the CDR3 DNA reads TGCAGCGAATCTAGCGGGGGGGAGGAGACCCAGTACTTC.

CDR3: CASSLAFQAGAGNTIYF. The CDR3 DNA reads as TGTGCCAGCAGCTTAGCGTTTCAGGCAGGGGCTGGAAACACCATATATTTT. The chain couples TRBV7-2 to TRBJ1-3, with D perhaps TRBD1 (6 bases). V shed 0 bases and J shed 2 bases, with 14 bases lying between them. Germline lookup yields CDR1 SGHTA and CDR2 FQGNSA. The CDR3 contains 17 residues.

The genes are TRBV20-1 and TRBJ1-5, with 8 bases matching TRBD1. CDR1 DFQATT and CDR2 SNEGSKA come from the germline V gene (reference sequence). Germline trimming cut 3 bases from V and 6 bases from J; bases unmatched to any gene: 16. The CDR3 contains 17 residues. In nucleotides, the CDR3 is TGCAGTGCTAGCTTAGGGGAAGACAGGGGATTCTGTCAGCCCCAGCATTTT. Amino acid sequence: CSASLGEDRGFCQPQHF.

The genes are TRBV24-1 and TRBJ2-3, with D possibly TRBD1 on 6 matching bases. This CDR3 is 15 amino acids long. Trimming stripped 0 bases from V and 5 bases from J, with 11 bases between. The germline V gene encodes CDR1 KGHDR and CDR2 SFDVKD. The CDR3 region has the DNA TGTGCCACCAGTGATTTGTATTCCAGGGGAGATACGCAGTATTTT. Residues: CATSDLYSRGDTQYF.

This clonotype has ten or more counts. V is TRBV7-3 and J is TRBJ2-6; D is possibly TRBD2 (7 bases). V lost 1 base and J lost 0, with 10 bases in between. This CDR3 comprises 17 residues. Germline CDR1 reads SGHTA; CDR2 reads FQGTGA. This CDR3 reads CASSLRGGNSGANVLTF. CDR3 bases: TGTGCCAGCAGCTTAAGGGGGGGCAACTCTGGGGCCAACGTCCTGACTTTC.

V gene TRBV5-5 combines with J gene TRBJ2-3; 9 bases are a match to TRBD1. J was trimmed by 5 bases and V by 4 bases; bases with no gene match: 14. The CDR3 runs 17 residues. Germline CDR1 SGHKS, CDR2 YYEKEE (reference sequence). The CDR3 region has the DNA TGTGCCAGCAGCCACCCCCCCGGGACAGGGAGTAGAGATACGCAGTATTTT. Translating it yields CASSHPPGTGSRDTQYF.

A few counts support this clonotype. The CDR3 here is CASRRTNNYGYTF. In DNA form, the CDR3 reads TGTGCCAGCAGGCGGACGAACAACTATGGCTACACCTTC. The chain links TRBV6-2 or TRBV6-3 to TRBJ1-2; D remains ambiguous. V lost 6 bases, J lost 2 bases, and 10 bases lay in between. CDR3 size: 13 residues. The germline CDR1 and CDR2 sequences are MNHEY and SVGEGT.

The CDR3 DNA reads TGTGCCAGCAGTCCCGGACAGGAGGTTCAGCCCCAGCATTTT. Translated: CASSPGQEVQPQHF. The chain has TRBV12-3 or TRBV12-4 and TRBJ1-5; 7 bases are a match to TRBD1. The CDR3 loop spans 14 amino acids. V was clipped by 5 bases and J by 6 bases; unmatched bases: 7.